This T cell receptor beta chain stems from a study of CD8 T cells in ankylosing spondylitis. Study findings and constraints: Earlier reports found some motif variants in synovial fluid and blood in reactive arthritis.

Germline-derived CDR1 and CDR2 are MNHNS and SASEGT. The CDR3 is 14 amino acids. The V and J ends lost 5 bases and 4 bases respectively, with 14 bases between them. MiXCR, applied by TCRdb to the 5' RACE reads, yields one record per CDR3 protein. This table holds roughly 250,000 distinct CDR3 sequences, approximately 9% found once. This clonotype has ten or more counts. Its antigen is unidentified. Input material: blood, either unsorted or a sorted T cell fraction (not recorded which). The chain combines TRBV6-1 with TRBJ1-1; the D gene is possibly TRBD1 (6 bases). The receptor's source is a male donor with ankylosing spondylitis or in good health (not recorded which). DNA of the CDR3: TGTGCCAGCAGTCCACGGGGGCTGATCACTGAAGCTTTCTTT. This encodes CASSPRGLITEAFF.